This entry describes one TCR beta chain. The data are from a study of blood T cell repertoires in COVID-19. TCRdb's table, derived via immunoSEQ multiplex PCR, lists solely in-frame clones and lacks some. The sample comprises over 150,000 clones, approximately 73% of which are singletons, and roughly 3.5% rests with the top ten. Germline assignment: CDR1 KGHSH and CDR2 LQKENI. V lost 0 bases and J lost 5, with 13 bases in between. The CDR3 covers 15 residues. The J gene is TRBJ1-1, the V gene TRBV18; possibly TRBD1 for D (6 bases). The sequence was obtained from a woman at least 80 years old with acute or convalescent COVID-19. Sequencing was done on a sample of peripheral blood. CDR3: CASSPPTGRATEAFF. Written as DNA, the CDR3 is TGTGCCAGCTCACCACCTACAGGGAGGGCTACTGAAGCTTTCTTT.